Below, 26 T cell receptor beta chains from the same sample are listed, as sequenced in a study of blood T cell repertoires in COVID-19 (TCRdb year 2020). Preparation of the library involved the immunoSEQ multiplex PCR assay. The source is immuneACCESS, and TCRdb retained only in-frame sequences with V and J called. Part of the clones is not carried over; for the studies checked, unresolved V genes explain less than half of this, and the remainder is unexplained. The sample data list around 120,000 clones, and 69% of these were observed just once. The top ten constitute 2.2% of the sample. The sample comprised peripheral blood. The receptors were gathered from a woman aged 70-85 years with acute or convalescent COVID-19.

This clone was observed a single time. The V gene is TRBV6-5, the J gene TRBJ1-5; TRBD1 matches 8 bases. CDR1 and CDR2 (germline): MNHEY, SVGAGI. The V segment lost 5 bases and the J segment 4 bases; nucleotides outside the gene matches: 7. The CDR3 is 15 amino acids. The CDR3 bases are TGTGCCAGCAGTAGACCGGACAGGGTAAATCAGCCCCAGCATTTT. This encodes CASSRPDRVNQPQHF.

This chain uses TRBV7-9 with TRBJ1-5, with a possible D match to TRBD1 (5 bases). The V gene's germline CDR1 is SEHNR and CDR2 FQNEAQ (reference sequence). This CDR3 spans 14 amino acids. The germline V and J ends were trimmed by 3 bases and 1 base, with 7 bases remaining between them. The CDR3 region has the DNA TGTGCCAGCAGCTTTTCAGGGAGCAATCAGCCCCAGCATTTT. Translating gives CASSFSGSNQPQHF.

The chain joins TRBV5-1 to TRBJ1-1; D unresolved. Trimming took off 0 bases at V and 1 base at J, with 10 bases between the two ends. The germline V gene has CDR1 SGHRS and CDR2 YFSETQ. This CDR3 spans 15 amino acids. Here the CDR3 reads CASSLVSAGNTEAFF. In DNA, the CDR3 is TGCGCCAGCAGCTTGGTATCCGCCGGGAACACTGAAGCTTTCTTT.

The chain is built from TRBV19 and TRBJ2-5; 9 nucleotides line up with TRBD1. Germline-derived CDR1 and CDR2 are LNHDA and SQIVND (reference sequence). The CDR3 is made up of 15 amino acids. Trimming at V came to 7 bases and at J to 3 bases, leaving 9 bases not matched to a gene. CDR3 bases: TGTGCCAGTAAACCCCTCAGGACAGGGGAAGAGACCCAGTACTTC. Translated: CASKPLRTGEETQYF.

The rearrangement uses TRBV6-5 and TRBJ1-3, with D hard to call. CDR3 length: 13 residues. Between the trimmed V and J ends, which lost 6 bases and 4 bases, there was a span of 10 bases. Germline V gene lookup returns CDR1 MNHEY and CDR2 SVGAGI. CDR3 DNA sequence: TGTGCCAGCAGGTACCTCCAGGGAAACACCATATATTTT. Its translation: CASRYLQGNTIYF.

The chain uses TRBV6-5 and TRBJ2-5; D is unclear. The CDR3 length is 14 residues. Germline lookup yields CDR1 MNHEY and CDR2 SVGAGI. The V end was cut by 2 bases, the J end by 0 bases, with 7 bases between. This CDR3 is CASSYAGYQETQYF. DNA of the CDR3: TGTGCCAGCAGTTACGCCGGGTACCAAGAGACCCAGTACTTC.

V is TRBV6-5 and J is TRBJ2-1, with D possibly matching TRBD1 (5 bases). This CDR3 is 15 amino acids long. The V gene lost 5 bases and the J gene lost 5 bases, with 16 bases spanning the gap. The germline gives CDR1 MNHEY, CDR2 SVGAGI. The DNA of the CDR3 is TGTGCCAGCAGTCTACTTAGGGGTAGCCACAATGAGCAGTTCTTC. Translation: CASSLLRGSHNEQFF.

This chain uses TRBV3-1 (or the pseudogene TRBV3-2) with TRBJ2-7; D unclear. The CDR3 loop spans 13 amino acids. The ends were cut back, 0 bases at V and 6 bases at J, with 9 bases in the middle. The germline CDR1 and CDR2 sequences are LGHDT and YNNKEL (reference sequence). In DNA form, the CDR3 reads TGTGCCAGCAGCCAAGACCGGTCTGGCGAGCAGTACTTC. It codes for CASSQDRSGEQYF.

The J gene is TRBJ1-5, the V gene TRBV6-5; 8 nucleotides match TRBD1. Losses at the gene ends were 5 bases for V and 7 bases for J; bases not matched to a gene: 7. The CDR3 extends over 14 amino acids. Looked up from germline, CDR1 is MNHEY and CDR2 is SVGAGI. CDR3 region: CASSTGQGGQPQHF. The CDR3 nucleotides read TGTGCCAGCAGTACCGGACAGGGAGGCCAGCCCCAGCATTTT.

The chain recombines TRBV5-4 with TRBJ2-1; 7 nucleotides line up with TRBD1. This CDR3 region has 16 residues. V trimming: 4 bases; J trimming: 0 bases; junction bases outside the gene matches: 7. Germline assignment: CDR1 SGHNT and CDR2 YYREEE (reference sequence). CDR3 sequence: CASSGLQGSSYNEQFF. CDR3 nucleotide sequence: TGTGCCAGCAGCGGTCTACAGGGGTCCTCCTACAATGAGCAGTTCTTC.

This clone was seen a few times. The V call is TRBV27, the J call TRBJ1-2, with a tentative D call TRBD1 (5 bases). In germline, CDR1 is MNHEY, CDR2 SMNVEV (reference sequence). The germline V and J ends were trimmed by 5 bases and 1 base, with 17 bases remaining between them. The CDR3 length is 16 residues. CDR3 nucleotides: TGTGCCAGCAGTCCCATGACACGGGGGGATAACTATGGCTACACCTTC. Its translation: CASSPMTRGDNYGYTF.

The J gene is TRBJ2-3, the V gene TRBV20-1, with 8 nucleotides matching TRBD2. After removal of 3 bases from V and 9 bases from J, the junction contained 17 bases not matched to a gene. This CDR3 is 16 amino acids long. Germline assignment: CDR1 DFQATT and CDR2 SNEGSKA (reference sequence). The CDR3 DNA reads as TGCAGTGCTAGTAGCGGGGCGGTACTCTCACGGGGGACGCAGTATTTT. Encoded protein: CSASSGAVLSRGTQYF.

CDR3 in DNA: TGTGCCAGCAGGGGGGGGACAGGGAAAGCTAGCAATCAGCCCCAGCATTTT. It encodes CASRGGTGKASNQPQHF. The V call is TRBV2, the J call TRBJ1-5; 9 bases align to TRBD1. The CDR3 runs to 17 residues. Germline V gene data show CDR1 as SNHLY and CDR2 as FYNNEI. Trimming removed 6 bases from V and 0 bases from J; junction bases left unmatched: 9.

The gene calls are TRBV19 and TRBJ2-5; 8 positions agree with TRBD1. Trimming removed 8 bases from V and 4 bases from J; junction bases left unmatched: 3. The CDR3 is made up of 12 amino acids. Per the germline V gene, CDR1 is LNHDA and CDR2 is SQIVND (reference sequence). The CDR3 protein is CASSDRVETQYF. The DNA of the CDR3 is TGTGCCAGTTCGGACAGGGTAGAGACCCAGTACTTC. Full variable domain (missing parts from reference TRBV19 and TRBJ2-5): DGGITQSPKYLFRKEGQNVTLSCEQNLNHDAMYWYRQDPGQGLRLIYYSQIVNDFQKGDIAEGYSVSREKKESFPLTVTSAQKNPTAFYLCASSDRVETQYFGPGTRLLVL.

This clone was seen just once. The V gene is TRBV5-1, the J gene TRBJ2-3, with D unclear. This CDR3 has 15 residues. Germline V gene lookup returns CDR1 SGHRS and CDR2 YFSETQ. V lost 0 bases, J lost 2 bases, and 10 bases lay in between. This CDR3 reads CASSLAVRYTDTQYF. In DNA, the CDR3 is TGCGCCAGCAGCTTGGCTGTCAGATACACAGATACGCAGTATTTT.

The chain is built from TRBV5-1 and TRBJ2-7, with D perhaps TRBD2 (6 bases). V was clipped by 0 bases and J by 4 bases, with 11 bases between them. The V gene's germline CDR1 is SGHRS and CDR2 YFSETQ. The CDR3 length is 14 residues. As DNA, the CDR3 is TGCGCCAGCAGCTTGGACGCCCGGGGGTACGAGCAGTACTTC. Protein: CASSLDARGYEQYF.

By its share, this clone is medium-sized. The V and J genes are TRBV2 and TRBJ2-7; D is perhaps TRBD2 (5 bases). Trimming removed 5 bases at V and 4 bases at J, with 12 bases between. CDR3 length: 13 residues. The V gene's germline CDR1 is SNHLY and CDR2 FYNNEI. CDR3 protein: CASSREQIYEQYF. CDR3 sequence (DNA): TGTGCCAGCAGTCGGGAACAGATATACGAGCAGTACTTC.

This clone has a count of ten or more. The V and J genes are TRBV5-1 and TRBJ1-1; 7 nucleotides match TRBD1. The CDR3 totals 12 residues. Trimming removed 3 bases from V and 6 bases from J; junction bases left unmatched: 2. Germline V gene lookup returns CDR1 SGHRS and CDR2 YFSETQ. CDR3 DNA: TGCGCCAGCAGCTGGACAGGTTCTGAAGCTTTCTTT. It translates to CASSWTGSEAFF.

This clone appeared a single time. The CDR3 is CASSVRGGNLNEQFF. The CDR3 DNA sequence: TGCGCCAGCAGCGTTCGGGGGGGGAACCTCAATGAGCAGTTCTTC. The chain joins TRBV4-1 to TRBJ2-1, with 8 bases lining up with TRBD2. The CDR3 has 15 residues. V gave up 5 bases and J gave up 6 bases; unmatched junction bases: 9. Germline CDR1 reads MGHRA; CDR2 reads YSYEKL.

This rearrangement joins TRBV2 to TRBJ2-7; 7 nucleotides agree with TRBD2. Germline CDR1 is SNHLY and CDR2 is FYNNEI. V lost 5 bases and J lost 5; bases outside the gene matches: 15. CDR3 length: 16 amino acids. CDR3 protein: CASSPRWGERDHEQYF. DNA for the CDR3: TGTGCCAGCAGTCCGCGGTGGGGCGAGCGGGATCACGAGCAGTACTTC. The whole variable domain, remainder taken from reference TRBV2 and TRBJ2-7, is EPEVTQTPSHQVTQMGQEVILRCVPISNHLYFYWYRQILGQKVEFLVSFYNNEISEKSEIFDDQFSVERPDGSNFTLKIRSTKLEDSAMYFCASSPRWGERDHEQYFGPGTRLTVT.

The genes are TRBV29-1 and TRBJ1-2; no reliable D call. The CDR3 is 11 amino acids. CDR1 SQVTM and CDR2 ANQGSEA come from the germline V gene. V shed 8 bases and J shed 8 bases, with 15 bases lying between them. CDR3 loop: CSCGGGQGYTF. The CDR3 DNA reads TGCAGCTGTGGTGGAGGGCAAGGCTACACCTTC.

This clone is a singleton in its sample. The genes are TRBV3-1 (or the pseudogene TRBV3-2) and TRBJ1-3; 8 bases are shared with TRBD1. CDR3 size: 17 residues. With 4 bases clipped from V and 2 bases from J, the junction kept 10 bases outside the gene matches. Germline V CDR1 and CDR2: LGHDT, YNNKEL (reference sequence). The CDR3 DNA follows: TGTGCCAGCAGCCCTGCCACTCAGGGGGCACCTGGAAACACCATATATTTT. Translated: CASSPATQGAPGNTIYF.

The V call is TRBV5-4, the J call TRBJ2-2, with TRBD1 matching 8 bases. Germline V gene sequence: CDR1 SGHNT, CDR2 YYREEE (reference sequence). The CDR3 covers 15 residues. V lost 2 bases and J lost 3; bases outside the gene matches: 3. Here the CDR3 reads CASSFGQGDTGELFF. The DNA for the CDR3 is TGTGCCAGCAGCTTCGGACAGGGAGACACCGGGGAGCTGTTTTTT.

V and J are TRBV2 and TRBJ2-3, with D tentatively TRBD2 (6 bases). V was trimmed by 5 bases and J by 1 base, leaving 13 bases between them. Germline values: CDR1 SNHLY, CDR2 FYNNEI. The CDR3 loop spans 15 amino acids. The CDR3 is CASSIRDWGTDTQYF. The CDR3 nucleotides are TGTGCCAGCAGTATCCGGGACTGGGGCACAGATACGCAGTATTTT. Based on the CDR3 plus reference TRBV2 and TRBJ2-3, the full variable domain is EPEVTQTPSHQVTQMGQEVILRCVPISNHLYFYWYRQILGQKVEFLVSFYNNEISEKSEIFDDQFSVERPDGSNFTLKIRSTKLEDSAMYFCASSIRDWGTDTQYFGPGTRLTVL.

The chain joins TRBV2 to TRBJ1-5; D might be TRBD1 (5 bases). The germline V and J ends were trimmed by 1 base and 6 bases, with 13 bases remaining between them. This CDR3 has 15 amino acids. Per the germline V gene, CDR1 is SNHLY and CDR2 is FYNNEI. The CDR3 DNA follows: TGTGCCAGCAGTGAAGGGCCAGGGAGGGTTCAGCCCCAGCATTTT. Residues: CASSEGPGRVQPQHF.

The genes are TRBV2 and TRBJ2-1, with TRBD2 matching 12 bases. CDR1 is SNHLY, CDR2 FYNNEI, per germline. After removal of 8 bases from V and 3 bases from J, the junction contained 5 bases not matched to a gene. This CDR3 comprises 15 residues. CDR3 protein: CASRRLAGDYNEQFF. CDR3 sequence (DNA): TGTGCCAGCCGGAGACTAGCGGGGGACTACAATGAGCAGTTCTTC.